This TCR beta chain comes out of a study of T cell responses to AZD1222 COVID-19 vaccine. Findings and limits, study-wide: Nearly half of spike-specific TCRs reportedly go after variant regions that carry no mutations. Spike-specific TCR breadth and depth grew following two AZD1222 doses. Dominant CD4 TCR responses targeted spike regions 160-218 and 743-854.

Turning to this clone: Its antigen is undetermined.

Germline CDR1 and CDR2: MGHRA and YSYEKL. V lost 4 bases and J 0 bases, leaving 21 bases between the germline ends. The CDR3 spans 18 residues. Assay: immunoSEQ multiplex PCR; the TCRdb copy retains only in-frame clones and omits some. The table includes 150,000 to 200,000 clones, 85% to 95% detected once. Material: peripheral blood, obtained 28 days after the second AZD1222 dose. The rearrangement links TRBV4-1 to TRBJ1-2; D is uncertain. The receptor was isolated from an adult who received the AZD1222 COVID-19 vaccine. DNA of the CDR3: TGCGCCAGCAGCCGCGCGACTACCTCGCGCGGGCCTAACTATGGCTACACCTTC. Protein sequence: CASSRATTSRGPNYGYTF.